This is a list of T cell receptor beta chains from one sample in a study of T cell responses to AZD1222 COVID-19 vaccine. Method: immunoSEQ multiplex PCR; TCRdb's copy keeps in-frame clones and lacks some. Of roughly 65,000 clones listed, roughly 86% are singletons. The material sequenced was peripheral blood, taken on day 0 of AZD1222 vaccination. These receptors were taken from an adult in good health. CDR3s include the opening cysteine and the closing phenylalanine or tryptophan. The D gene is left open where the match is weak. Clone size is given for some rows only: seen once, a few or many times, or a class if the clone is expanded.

CDR3 DNA: TGCGCCAGCAGCCAAACGGGACTAGCGGGCTACGAGCAGTACTTC; CDR3 protein: CASSQTGLAGYEQYF; clone size: -; CDR3 length: 15; J gene: TRBJ2-7; D gene: TRBD2; V gene: TRBV4-1
CDR3 DNA: TGTGCCAGCAGCCAAGTAGACTGGGAGCAGTACTTC; CDR3 protein: CASSQVDWEQYF; clone size: -; CDR3 length: 12; J gene: TRBJ2-7; D gene: -; V gene: TRBV3-1/TRBV3-2
CDR3 DNA: TGTGCCAGCAGCTTGGAAGGGACCGGGGAGCTGTTTTTT; CDR3 protein: CASSLEGTGELFF; clone size: many; CDR3 length: 13; J gene: TRBJ2-2; D gene: -; V gene: TRBV5-4
CDR3 DNA: TGTGCCAGCAAGAGGGCAGGCCATTATGGCTACACCTTC; CDR3 protein: CASKRAGHYGYTF; clone size: -; CDR3 length: 13; J gene: TRBJ1-2; D gene: -; V gene: TRBV12-3/TRBV12-4
CDR3 DNA: TGTGCCAGCAGCTTAGGGTTCCGGACTAGCAACAATGAGCAGTTCTTC; CDR3 protein: CASSLGFRTSNNEQFF; clone size: -; CDR3 length: 16; J gene: TRBJ2-1; D gene: TRBD2; V gene: TRBV11-2
CDR3 DNA: TGCAGCGTTGATGATGCACGAAACTATGGCTACACCTTC; CDR3 protein: CSVDDARNYGYTF; clone size: -; CDR3 length: 13; J gene: TRBJ1-2; D gene: -; V gene: TRBV29-1
CDR3 DNA: TGTGCCAGCAGCTTCGGTGTCACCGGGGAGCTGTTTTTT; CDR3 protein: CASSFGVTGELFF; clone size: -; CDR3 length: 13; J gene: TRBJ2-2; D gene: -; V gene: TRBV7-8
CDR3 DNA: TGCGCCAGCAGCCAAGACGGGAGGAGGGAGCTGTTTTTT; CDR3 protein: CASSQDGRRELFF; clone size: once; CDR3 length: 13; J gene: TRBJ2-2; D gene: TRBD2; V gene: TRBV4-1
CDR3 DNA: TGTGCCAGCAGCGTCAAGCCGCAGGGGGGCGAAAAACTGTTTTTT; CDR3 protein: CASSVKPQGGEKLFF; clone size: -; CDR3 length: 15; J gene: TRBJ1-4; D gene: TRBD1; V gene: TRBV11-2
CDR3 DNA: TGTGCCAGCAGCCCACCGGGTTACTCTGGAAACACCATATATTTT; CDR3 protein: CASSPPGYSGNTIYF; clone size: -; CDR3 length: 15; J gene: TRBJ1-3; D gene: -; V gene: TRBV7-9
CDR3 DNA: TGTGCCACCTCTAGCGGGAGCACAGATACGCAGTATTTT; CDR3 protein: CATSSGSTDTQYF; clone size: -; CDR3 length: 13; J gene: TRBJ2-3; D gene: TRBD2; V gene: TRBV6-4
CDR3 DNA: TGTGCCAGCAGCTTAGGCGGGGTTCGAACTAATGAAAAACTGTTTTTT; CDR3 protein: CASSLGGVRTNEKLFF; clone size: -; CDR3 length: 16; J gene: TRBJ1-4; D gene: -; V gene: TRBV7-2
CDR3 DNA: TGCGCCAGCAGCATGGGGACAGGGTTGACAGATACGCAGTATTTT; CDR3 protein: CASSMGTGLTDTQYF; clone size: -; CDR3 length: 15; J gene: TRBJ2-3; D gene: TRBD1; V gene: TRBV4-3
CDR3 DNA: TGTGCCAGCAGTTTACCCGGTCAGGGGAGGTATGGCTACACCTTC; CDR3 protein: CASSLPGQGRYGYTF; clone size: -; CDR3 length: 15; J gene: TRBJ1-2; D gene: -; V gene: TRBV28
CDR3 DNA: TGTGCCAGCAGTTCCCTGGGGGGGTCCTACGAGCAGTACTTC; CDR3 protein: CASSSLGGSYEQYF; clone size: -; CDR3 length: 14; J gene: TRBJ2-7; D gene: TRBD2; V gene: TRBV27